These 16 T cell receptor beta chains came from one sample sequenced in a study of cytomegalovirus exposure and HLA in healthy donors. The PCR contained 60 Vbeta and 13 Jbeta primers. Profiled with immunoSEQ multiplex PCR; TCRdb holds only in-frame clones, not every one. The sample holds 200,000 or so clones; 65% to 85% are singletons and the top ten take roughly 0.097%. Material: PBMCs. These receptors originate from a boy younger than 10 in good health and CMV-seronegative.

This clone was detected once. The chain carries TRBV4-3 and TRBJ2-1; D unresolved. V gave up 3 bases and J gave up 5 bases, with 8 bases separating them. The CDR3 extends over 13 amino acids. Germline loops: CDR1 LGHNA, CDR2 YSLEER. This CDR3 is CASSHGLHNEQFF. The CDR3 nucleotides are TGCGCCAGCAGCCATGGGCTCCACAATGAGCAGTTCTTC.

This clone has a handful of counts. The chain recombines TRBV7-9 with TRBJ2-1, with 8 positions matching TRBD2. From germline, CDR1 is SEHNR and CDR2 FQNEAQ (reference sequence). This CDR3 contains 15 residues. Trimming cost V 3 bases and J 8 bases; bases outside gene matches: 9. The CDR3 coding sequence is TGTGCCAGCAGCTTCGGGACTAGTCTAAACGATGAGCAGTTCTTC. Protein: CASSFGTSLNDEQFF.

J is TRBJ1-2 and V is TRBV19, with D possibly TRBD1 on 6 matching bases. The CDR3 is made up of 14 amino acids. The germline V gene encodes CDR1 LNHDA and CDR2 SQIVND (reference sequence). Trimming left V 3 bases short and J 6 bases short, with 14 bases between. The CDR3 region is CASSISQGMDGYTF. DNA for the CDR3: TGTGCCAGTAGTATCTCACAGGGAATGGATGGCTACACCTTC.

This chain uses TRBV2 with TRBJ2-1, with 10 bases matching TRBD2. Germline assignment: CDR1 SNHLY and CDR2 FYNNEI. The trim removed 4 bases at V and 9 bases at J, leaving 6 bases unmatched. The CDR3 spans 14 residues. The CDR3 here is CASSAVAGGGEQFF. The CDR3 DNA reads TGTGCCAGCAGTGCCGTAGCGGGGGGTGGTGAGCAGTTCTTC. The full variable domain, completed using reference TRBV2 and TRBJ2-1, is EPEVTQTPSHQVTQMGQEVILRCVPISNHLYFYWYRQILGQKVEFLVSFYNNEISEKSEIFDDQFSVERPDGSNFTLKIRSTKLEDSAMYFCASSAVAGGGEQFFGPGTRLTVL.

This sequence joins TRBV7-8 and TRBJ2-5; 11 bases are shared with TRBD2. This CDR3 is built from 21 residues. CDR1 is SGHVS, CDR2 FQNEAQ, per germline. V was clipped by 2 bases and J by 1 base; unmatched bases: 18. The CDR3 loop is CASSLTASGGLFRGIQETQYF. The CDR3 DNA sequence: TGTGCCAGCAGCTTAACGGCTAGCGGGGGGCTCTTTCGCGGCATCCAAGAGACCCAGTACTTC.

This chain links TRBV6-5 with TRBJ2-1; 10 bases agree with TRBD2. V lost 2 bases to trimming and J lost 3 bases; unmatched junction nucleotides: 1. The CDR3 contains 15 residues. The germline CDR1 and CDR2 sequences are MNHEY and SVGAGI. This chain's CDR3 is CASSYSGGGYNEQFF. In nucleotides, the CDR3 is TGTGCCAGCAGTTACAGCGGGGGGGGCTACAATGAGCAGTTCTTC.

The chain has TRBV5-6 and TRBJ1-1; the match to TRBD1 covers 8 bases. The CDR3 totals 16 residues. Germline V gene lookup returns CDR1 SGHDT and CDR2 YYEEEE. The ends lost 4 bases at V and 3 bases at J; junction bases unmatched: 11. DNA for the CDR3: TGTGCCAGCAGCCCATCCTGGACAGGGAGAGACACTGAAGCTTTCTTT. This sequence encodes CASSPSWTGRDTEAFF.

This chain links TRBV6-5 with TRBJ2-5; 8 nucleotides align to TRBD2. The CDR3 has 16 residues. V trimming: 4 bases; J trimming: 1 base; junction bases outside the gene matches: 8. Germline CDR1 MNHEY, CDR2 SVGAGI. CDR3 residues: CASSFGRGALQETQYF. CDR3 in DNA: TGTGCCAGCAGTTTCGGGAGGGGGGCACTCCAAGAGACCCAGTACTTC.

This sequence joins TRBV30 and TRBJ2-3, with a tentative D call TRBD2 (6 bases). CDR3 length: 15 amino acids. The germline gives CDR1 GTSNPN, CDR2 SVGIG (reference sequence). Trimming removed 0 bases from V and 1 base from J, with 11 bases in between. The CDR3 region has the DNA TGTGCCTGGAGTGTCGGGGGAGTCGGCACAGATACGCAGTATTTT. Its translation is CAWSVGGVGTDTQYF.

This chain connects TRBV7-3 to TRBJ2-7; TRBD1 is a possible D gene (5 bases). The CDR3 covers 15 residues. CDR1 and CDR2 from the germline V gene are SGHTA and FQGTGA. The V end was cut by 2 bases, the J end by 6 bases, with 17 bases between. The CDR3 nucleotides are TGTGCCAGCAGCTTATCTCCCGTGACAGTCGGCGAGCAGTACTTC. Its protein is CASSLSPVTVGEQYF.

This clone was recorded a few times. The V call is TRBV6-5, the J call TRBJ1-1; 10 positions agree with TRBD1. Unmatched junction bases numbered 2, after V lost 3 bases and J lost 4 bases. CDR1 MNHEY and CDR2 SVGAGI come from the germline V gene. The CDR3 contains 14 residues. In nucleotides, the CDR3 is TGTGCCAGCAGTTATAGGGACAGGGGCACTGAAGCTTTCTTT. Translated: CASSYRDRGTEAFF.

In this sample, this clone turned up once. The rearrangement links TRBV6-1 to TRBJ2-5, with D perhaps TRBD1 (6 bases). Germline CDR1 and CDR2: MNHNS and SASEGT. V lost 10 bases and J lost 2, with 17 bases in between. The CDR3 contains 14 residues. The CDR3 sequence is CAIQSGGGQETQYF. The CDR3 DNA reads as TGTGCCATCCAGTCTGGGGGCGGGCAAGAGACCCAGTACTTC.

This chain joins TRBV2 and TRBJ2-7; TRBD2 matches at 10 bases. The length of the CDR3 is 14 residues. CDR1 SNHLY and CDR2 FYNNEI come from the germline V gene. V lost 5 bases to trimming and J lost 4 bases; unmatched junction nucleotides: 5. The DNA of the CDR3 is TGTGCCAGCAGTTTAGCGGGGGGCCGGTACGAGCAGTACTTC. This codes for CASSLAGGRYEQYF.

This clone showed up just once. The chain links TRBV7-2 to TRBJ1-2; D may be TRBD1 (6 bases). This CDR3 has 16 amino acids. Trimming pared 4 bases from V and 6 bases from J, leaving 21 bases between. Germline assignment: CDR1 SGHTA and CDR2 FQGNSA. CDR3 in DNA: TGTGCCAGCAGCTCTCTGGCCCGTACAGGGAATGATGGCTACACCTTC. Its translation is CASSSLARTGNDGYTF.

This clone appeared a few times. The chain has TRBV6-1 and TRBJ1-6; D gene ambiguous. The CDR3 sequence is 13 residues long. From germline, CDR1 is MNHNS and CDR2 SASEGT. The ends were cut back, 7 bases at V and 6 bases at J, with 10 bases in the middle. CDR3 amino acids: CASMLQTNSPLHF. For the CDR3, the DNA is TGTGCCAGCATGCTACAGACTAATTCACCCCTCCACTTT.

This clone was seen only a few times. This chain connects TRBV5-6 to TRBJ2-7; 13 bases are shared with TRBD2. The V gene end was trimmed by 0 bases and the J gene end by 4 bases; junction bases not matched to a gene: 1. CDR3 length equals 15 residues. The germline CDR1 and CDR2 sequences are SGHDT and YYEEEE. The CDR3 is CASSLGLAGGYEQYF. As DNA, the CDR3 is TGTGCCAGCAGCTTGGGACTAGCGGGGGGATACGAGCAGTACTTC.